The clone carrying this TCR beta chain was counted once. Memory CD4+ cells were the fraction left after CD45RA+ naive selection. Each cell subset's genomic DNA was divided evenly among several immunoSEQ plates. Repertoires were generated with immunoSEQ multiplex PCR, while TCRdb's copy carries only in-frame clones and drops some. Of about 1.1 million clones listed, approximately 80% are singletons. Trimming shortened V by 8 bases and J by 0 bases, and 14 bases separated the two germline ends. The CDR3 contains 16 residues. CDR1 and CDR2 (germline): MNHEY, SMNVEV (reference sequence). This specimen comes from a study of shared clonotypes between healthy human individuals.

J is TRBJ2-6 and V is TRBV27, with D possibly TRBD1 on 7 matching bases. Source material: memory CD4+ T cells from PBMCs. The subset denotes: CD45RA-negative fraction. The TCR was taken from a man younger than 35 in good health. Some clones in this sample may be carry-over from other donors' samples. The CDR3 loop reads CASGHRGLSGANVLTF. In nucleotides, the CDR3 is TGTGCCAGCGGACACAGGGGACTCTCTGGGGCCAACGTCCTGACTTTC.